This TCR beta chain emerged from a study of T-cell reconstitution after alpha-beta-depleted transplantation in children. Per germline, CDR1 DFQATT and CDR2 SNEGSKA (reference sequence). V dropped 0 bases and J dropped 5; count of bases not matched to a gene: 12. The CDR3 spans 17 residues. This clonotype was counted a few times. The authors prepared the TCRbeta library with unique molecular identifiers. TCRdb reprocessed the PCR reads via MiXCR and lists one record per CDR3 protein. The data show some 550,000 distinct CDR3 sequences, around 20% seen once. The source material was PBMCs from the stem cell graft donor, sampled from the stem cell graft. This clonotype originated in a human donor who donated a stem cell graft to a child with acute lymphoblastic leukemia. V is TRBV20-1 and J is TRBJ2-2; 7 bases fit TRBD1. CDR3 sequence: CSARDSLTDRRTGELFF. In nucleotides, the CDR3 is TGCAGTGCTAGAGATAGTCTCACGGACAGGAGGACCGGGGAGCTGTTTTTT.